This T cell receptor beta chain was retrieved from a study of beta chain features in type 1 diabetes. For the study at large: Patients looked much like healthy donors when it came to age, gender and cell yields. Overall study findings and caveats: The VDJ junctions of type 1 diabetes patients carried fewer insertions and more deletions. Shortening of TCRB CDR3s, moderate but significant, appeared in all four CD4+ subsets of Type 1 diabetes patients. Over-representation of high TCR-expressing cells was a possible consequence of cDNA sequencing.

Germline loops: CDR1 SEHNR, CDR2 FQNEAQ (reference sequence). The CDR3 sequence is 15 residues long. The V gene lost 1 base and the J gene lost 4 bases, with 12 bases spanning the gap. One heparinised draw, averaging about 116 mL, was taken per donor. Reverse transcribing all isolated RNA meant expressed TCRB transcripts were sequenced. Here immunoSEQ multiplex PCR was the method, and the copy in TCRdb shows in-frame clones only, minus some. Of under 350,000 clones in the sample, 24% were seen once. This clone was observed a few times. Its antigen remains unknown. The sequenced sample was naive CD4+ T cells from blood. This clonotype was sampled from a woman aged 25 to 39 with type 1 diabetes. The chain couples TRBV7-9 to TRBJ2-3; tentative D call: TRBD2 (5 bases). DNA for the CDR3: TGTGCCAGCAGCTTAGGGGGAGTTGGACCAGATACGCAGTATTTT. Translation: CASSLGGVGPDTQYF.